Following are 4 T cell receptor beta chains from one sample sequenced in a study of T cells expressing NK-cell markers. TCRdb processed the 5' RACE reads again and assigns one entry to each CDR3 protein, with no DNA. Across roughly 180,000 distinct CDR3 sequences, the top ten clones capture about a fifth of the sample. Sequenced material: blood T cells: a sorted CD56 or NKG2C T cell subset, CD4+ or CD8+ T cells, or bulk PBMC T cells (not recorded which). These receptors originate from a woman aged 18 to 75 in good health.

This sequence joins TRBV29-1 and TRBJ1-1. The CDR3 length is 13 residues. The germline V gene encodes CDR1 SQVTM and CDR2 ANQGSEA. CDR3 in amino acids: CSVEFGRRTEAFF.

This sequence joins TRBV7-3 and TRBJ2-5; without DNA, the TCRdb call of TRBD2 cannot be checked. CDR1 and CDR2 (germline): SGHTA, FQGTGA. The CDR3 totals 16 residues. CDR3 residues: CASSYTTGEGEETQYF. Drawing the rest from reference TRBV7-3 and TRBJ2-5, the complete variable domain is GAGVSQTPSNKVTEKGKYVELRCDPISGHTALYWYRQSLGQGPEFLIYFQGTGAADDSGLPNDRFFAVRPEGSVSTLKIQRTERGDSAVYLCASSYTTGEGEETQYFGPGTRLLVL.

The chain combines TRBV18 with TRBJ2-7; the D call of TRBD1 rests on TCRdb alone, since no DNA is present to check it. CDR1 and CDR2 from the germline V gene are KGHSH and LQKENI. The CDR3 length is 14 residues. This CDR3 reads CASSPGTLSYEQYF.

The rearrangement joins TRBV20-1 to TRBJ2-3; the TCRdb D gene call, TRBD2, has no DNA to confirm it. Germline CDR1 reads DFQATT; CDR2 reads SNEGSKA (reference sequence). The CDR3 length is 16 residues. CDR3 region: CSARPGLAGVTDTQYF.